This T cell receptor beta chain was recorded in a study of OX40 agonist ivuxolimab in advanced cancers. Study-wide results and caveats: Expanded clones were, on average, more numerous in CD8+ T cells than in CD4+. Within 6 weeks, CD4+ and CD8+ blood T cells expanded clonally at 0.1 to 3.0 mg/kg.

On cycle 4 day 1 and cycle 7 day 1, as well as at baseline, blood was sampled. Only in-frame clones appear in the TCRdb table, and some are missing; sequencing was by immunoSEQ multiplex PCR. The sample yields approximately 100,000 clones, about 85% seen once. Comment on this clone: Its antigen is unknown.

This CDR3 comprises 15 residues. V was clipped by 9 bases and J by 0 bases; unmatched bases: 8. Germline CDR1 reads LGHNT; CDR2 reads FRNRAP. The material was CD4+ or CD8+ T cells sorted from blood, obtained in a trial of the OX40 agonist ivuxolimab. This TCR came from an adult with an advanced solid tumor such as melanoma, head and neck, liver or kidney cancer. The rearrangement joins TRBV12-5 to TRBJ2-5, with TRBD2 identical over 9 bases. CDR3 nucleotides: TGTGCTAGATCCCCTAGCGGGGTAGACCAAGAGACCCAGTACTTC. Protein sequence: CARSPSGVDQETQYF.